These T cell receptor beta chains were read from a single sample in a study of Graves' ophthalmopathy and Graves' hyperthyroidism. Via MiXCR, TCRdb re-called the multiplex PCR reads, giving one row per CDR3 protein. Altogether under 800,000 distinct CDR3 sequences are present, about a fifth being singletons, with the ten largest covering approximately 7%. Sequenced input: peripheral blood. The receptors were sampled from a woman under 30 with stable Graves' hyperthyroidism. Some clones in this sample may be carry-over from other donors' samples. Both conserved end residues are part of each CDR3. A D gene is named only where the DNA matches it firmly. Expanded clones are given a class, and other clones once, few, many or no size at all.

TRBD2	TRBV20-1	many	TRBJ2-5	TGCAGTGCTAGCCCCGCGACTAGCGGGGGGGTGACCCAGTACTTC	CSASPATSGGVTQYF
.	TRBV28	many	TRBJ2-2	TGTGCCAGCAGGCTCGGGGCCGGGGAGCTGTTTTTT	CASRLGAGELFF
.	TRBV6-1	few	TRBJ1-1	TGTGCCAGCAGTGACTTAGACAGCAACACTGAAGCTTTCTTT	CASSDLDSNTEAFF
TRBD1	TRBV19	.	TRBJ1-1	TGTGCCAGTAGCCAGATGGAGGGGGCCGGAACTGAAGCTTTCTTT	CASSQMEGAGTEAFF
TRBD2	TRBV28	many	TRBJ2-7	TGTGCCAGCAGTTTCCCTGCGGGAGGATCCTACGAGCAGTACTTC	CASSFPAGGSYEQYF
.	TRBV14	few	TRBJ2-7	TGTGCCAGCAGCCAGGCTCCAGGGTGGTCGGTGCAGTACTTC	CASSQAPGWSVQYF
TRBD2	TRBV20-1	many	TRBJ2-5	TGCAGTGCCTTCCGGGACTACGATGGGACCCAGTACTTC	CSAFRDYDGTQYF
.	TRBV2	many	TRBJ2-2	TGTGCCAGCAGATGGGACCAGAACACCGGGGAGCTGTTTTTT	CASRWDQNTGELFF
.	TRBV12-3/TRBV12-4	many	TRBJ2-4	TGTGCCAGCAGTACCTGGACAGACAACATTCAGTACTTC	CASSTWTDNIQYF
.	TRBV12-3/TRBV12-4	many	TRBJ1-1	TGTGCCAGCTCCACACAGGTAGGAACTGAAGCTTTCTTT	CASSTQVGTEAFF
.	TRBV7-3	many	TRBJ1-6	TGTGCCAGCAGCTCCACGCCTTCTTCACCCCTCCACTTT	CASSSTPSSPLHF
TRBD2	TRBV5-1	few	TRBJ2-7	TGCGCCAGCAGCCCTGGGGTCGGACTAGGGTACGAGCAGTACTTC	CASSPGVGLGYEQYF
.	TRBV12-3/TRBV12-4	many	TRBJ2-2	TGTGCCAGCAGTTTACGGGGGTTGGACACCGGGGAGCTGTTTTTT	CASSLRGLDTGELFF
.	TRBV28	many	TRBJ2-2	TGTGCCAGCAGTTTAAATTGGGGCACCGGGGAGCTGTTTTTT	CASSLNWGTGELFF
TRBD2	TRBV10-3	few	TRBJ2-7	TGTGCCATCAGTGGGGTGGGGGGGAATCACGAGCAGTACTTC	CAISGVGGNHEQYF
.	TRBV12-3/TRBV12-4	many	TRBJ1-6	TGTGCCAGCAAGGGGGGCGGATATTCACCCCTCCACTTT	CASKGGGYSPLHF
.	TRBV6-1	many	TRBJ2-6	TGTGCCAGCAGTGAAACGACAGGCTCTGGGGCCAACGTCCTGACTTTC	CASSETTGSGANVLTF
TRBD1	TRBV11-1	.	TRBJ2-6	TGTGCCAGCAGCTCCGACGATGGGGACAGCACATCTGGGGCCAACGTCCTGACTTTC	CASSSDDGDSTSGANVLTF
TRBD1	TRBV5-1	few	TRBJ1-2	TGCGCCAGCAGCGGGGCCCTAGGACAGGGTACTGGCTACACCTTC	CASSGALGQGTGYTF
TRBD1	TRBV19	once	TRBJ1-2	TGTGCCAGTAGTGTCCGGGACAGGGGCACCTATGGCTACACCTTC	CASSVRDRGTYGYTF
.	TRBV27	few	TRBJ2-7	TGTGCCAGCAGTTTGCTCTCAGGACTGAGCTCCTACGAGCAGTACTTC	CASSLLSGLSSYEQYF
.	TRBV5-1	many	TRBJ2-7	TGCGCCAGCAGCACCCCCAGCTCCTACGAGCAGTACTTC	CASSTPSSYEQYF
.	TRBV6-1	many	TRBJ1-6	TGTGCCACCGCAAGCTCCTTGCTCCCACCCCTCCACTTT	CATASSLLPPLHF
.	TRBV12-5	.	TRBJ1-1	TGTGCTAGTGGTGATACGGTCAATGAGGAAGCTTTCTTT	CASGDTVNEEAFF
TRBD1	TRBV7-2	many	TRBJ1-1	TGTGCCAGCAGCTGGACAGGGGAAACTGAAGCTTTCTTT	CASSWTGETEAFF
.	TRBV20-1	.	TRBJ2-7	TGCAGTGCTAGAGAAACGGCCGCCTACGAGCAGTACTTC	CSARETAAYEQYF
.	TRBV3-1	many	TRBJ2-4	TGTGCCAGCAGCCAGGGGGCGGAAGGTGGCATTCAGTACTTC	CASSQGAEGGIQYF
.	TRBV6-2/TRBV6-3	many	TRBJ1-1	TGTGCCAGCAGACCCCCCTACTGGAACACTGAAGCTTTCTTT	CASRPPYWNTEAFF
.	TRBV12-5	.	TRBJ2-5	TGTGCTAGTGGTTTCCCGGGGAGACAGTACTTC	CASGFPGRQYF
TRBD2	TRBV7-9	many	TRBJ2-5	TGTGCCAGCAGCCACGGGACTAGCGGGCCGGAGACCCAGTACTTC	CASSHGTSGPETQYF
.	TRBV9	.	TRBJ1-2	TGTGCCAGCAGCGTAGAGGCAGAATTCTATGGCTACACCTTC	CASSVEAEFYGYTF
TRBD1	TRBV27	few	TRBJ1-2	TGTGCCAGCAGTTGGGGACAGGGAGGCTACACCTTC	CASSWGQGGYTF
.	TRBV28	many	TRBJ2-7	TGTGCCAGCAGTTTCTCTAGCCCCTACGAGCAGTACTTC	CASSFSSPYEQYF
.	TRBV19	many	TRBJ1-2	TGTGCCAGTAGAGAGGGGTCGGGGGGCGACTATGGCTACACCTTC	CASREGSGGDYGYTF
.	TRBV4-1	few	TRBJ1-1	TGCGCCAGCAGCCAAGTAGGGGGGGGAGTTACTGAAGCTTTCTTT	CASSQVGGGVTEAFF